These 16 T cell receptor beta chains were all obtained from the same sample, sequenced in a study of blood T cell repertoires in COVID-19. Here immunoSEQ multiplex PCR was the method, and the copy in TCRdb shows in-frame clones only, minus some. The sample shows around 150,000 clones, around 83% of them seen only once. Sequenced: peripheral blood. The receptors were gathered from a man aged 25 to 40 with COVID-19, enrolled during active disease.

The gene calls are TRBV10-2 and TRBJ2-1, with D tentatively TRBD1 (7 bases). This CDR3 is 13 amino acids long. Looked up from germline, CDR1 is WSHSY and CDR2 is SAAADI. Trimming removed 4 bases from V and 6 bases from J, with 10 bases in between. The CDR3 nucleotides read TGCGCCAGCAGTGGGCAGGGGGGCAATGAGCAGTTCTTC. Amino acid sequence: CASSGQGGNEQFF.

The chain links TRBV19 to TRBJ2-1; weak D call: TRBD2 (6 bases). V was cut by 5 bases and J by 8 bases, with 19 bases left in between. Germline V gene lookup returns CDR1 LNHDA and CDR2 SQIVND (reference sequence). The CDR3 covers 15 residues. The CDR3 DNA sequence: TGTGCCAGTAGTGGCTGGGCTAGCGAGATGGATGAGCAGTTCTTC. This encodes CASSGWASEMDEQFF.

J is TRBJ1-2 and V is TRBV3-1 (or the pseudogene TRBV3-2), with D possibly matching TRBD1 (6 bases). The CDR3 covers 17 residues. Per the germline V gene, CDR1 is LGHDT and CDR2 is YNNKEL (reference sequence). V dropped 2 bases and J dropped 3 bases, with 19 bases sitting between them. Here the CDR3 reads CASSQRGRGRSHYGYTF. In nucleotides, the CDR3 is TGTGCCAGCAGCCAACGGGGCAGGGGAAGGTCTCACTATGGCTACACCTTC.

The V gene is TRBV7-2, the J gene TRBJ2-1; D uncertain. There are 16 residues in the CDR3. V was pared by 5 bases and J by 0 bases, with 14 bases between. Germline lookup yields CDR1 SGHTA and CDR2 FQGNSA. CDR3 amino acids: CASSPTLQSSYNEQFF. The CDR3 nucleotides are TGTGCCAGCAGCCCGACGCTACAGAGCTCCTACAATGAGCAGTTCTTC.

The rearrangement joins TRBV5-1 to TRBJ2-2, with TRBD1 identical over 7 bases. Germline CDR1 is SGHRS and CDR2 is YFSETQ. The junction had 6 bases not matched to a gene; V was cut back by 0 bases and J by 7 bases. The CDR3 has 15 residues. For the CDR3, the DNA is TGCGCCAGCAGCTTGGAGAAGGGGGCTGACGGGGAGCTGTTTTTT. Protein sequence: CASSLEKGADGELFF.

This rearrangement joins TRBV21-1 to TRBJ1-2. TRBV21-1 is deemed a pseudogene. The CDR3 contains 15 residues. The CDR3 spells CASRPAWEGWNGYTF. The CDR3 DNA reads as TGTGCCAGCAGACCCGCGTGGGAGGGATGGAATGGCTACACCTTC.

The chain joins TRBV28 to TRBJ1-2, with D uncertain. The V gene lost 3 bases and the J gene lost 3 bases, with 8 bases spanning the gap. Germline-derived CDR1 and CDR2 are MDHEN and SYDVKM. CDR3 size: 13 residues. In DNA, the CDR3 is TGTGCCAGCAGTTTGAAAGCATACTATGGCTACACCTTC. Translation: CASSLKAYYGYTF.

The chain couples TRBV19 to TRBJ2-7, with 9 bases identical to TRBD2. Looked up from germline, CDR1 is LNHDA and CDR2 is SQIVND (reference sequence). The CDR3 is made up of 14 amino acids. V lost 9 bases and J lost 7; bases outside the gene matches: 13. The CDR3 loop is CASSGASGVREQYF. CDR3 nucleotides: TGTGCCAGCTCCGGGGCTAGCGGGGTGAGGGAGCAGTACTTC.

This clone was recorded a few times. J is TRBJ2-7 and V is TRBV11-1; the match to TRBD2 covers 14 bases. Germline lookup yields CDR1 SGHAT and CDR2 FQDESV (reference sequence). Losses at the gene ends were 5 bases for V and 4 bases for J; bases not matched to a gene: 4. The CDR3 has 15 residues. The CDR3 coding sequence is TGTGCCAGCAGCCCTCGACTAGCGGGAGGGTACGAGCAGTACTTC. Its translation is CASSPRLAGGYEQYF.

CDR3 sequence: CASSQVRRRANTEAFF. In nucleotides, the CDR3 is TGTGCCAGCAGCCAAGTAAGGAGGAGGGCCAACACTGAAGCTTTCTTT. The rearrangement joins TRBV3-1 (or the pseudogene TRBV3-2) to TRBJ1-1; D unresolved. V was clipped by 1 base and J by 2 bases, with 14 bases between them. In germline, CDR1 is LGHDT, CDR2 YNNKEL (reference sequence). The length of the CDR3 is 16 residues.

In nucleotides, the CDR3 is TGCAGTGCTAGTCCAGGGACTGAAGCTTTCTTT. This gives the protein CSASPGTEAFF. The chain has TRBV20-1 and TRBJ1-1, with D maybe TRBD1 (5 bases). The germline V and J ends were trimmed by 3 bases and 5 bases, with 7 bases remaining between them. CDR1 and CDR2 (germline): DFQATT, SNEGSKA (reference sequence). The CDR3 loop spans 11 amino acids.

The chain has TRBV6-1 and TRBJ2-1; 11 nucleotides line up with TRBD2. From germline, CDR1 is MNHNS and CDR2 SASEGT. The length of the CDR3 is 16 residues. V dropped 1 base and J dropped 5; count of bases not matched to a gene: 4. CDR3 in amino acids: CASSEGVAGGDNEQFF. The CDR3 nucleotides are TGTGCCAGCAGTGAAGGCGTAGCGGGAGGGGACAATGAGCAGTTCTTC.

The chain has TRBV19 and TRBJ2-7; 13 positions agree with TRBD2. In germline, CDR1 is LNHDA, CDR2 SQIVND (reference sequence). The CDR3 totals 15 residues. Germline trimming cut 7 bases from V and 2 bases from J; bases unmatched to any gene: 5. The CDR3 protein is CASMGLAGPPYEQYF. The CDR3 DNA is TGTGCCAGTATGGGACTAGCGGGGCCTCCCTACGAGCAGTACTTC.

This rearrangement joins TRBV18 to TRBJ1-1; 8 bases align to TRBD1. J gave up 0 bases and V 6 bases, and 3 bases lay outside the gene matches. CDR3 length: 14 residues. Germline assignment: CDR1 KGHSH and CDR2 LQKENI. CDR3 protein: CASSRQGLNTEAFF. The CDR3 nucleotides are TGTGCCAGCTCCCGACAGGGGCTGAACACTGAAGCTTTCTTT.

This chain connects TRBV10-3 to TRBJ2-7; 11 bases agree with TRBD2. V shed 1 base, J shed 4 bases, and the junction held 3 bases outside the gene matches. Germline CDR1 is ENHRY and CDR2 is SYGVKD. The CDR3 runs 15 residues. CDR3 in amino acids: CAISEFTSGSYEQYF. As DNA, the CDR3 is TGTGCCATCAGTGAGTTTACTAGCGGGAGTTACGAGCAGTACTTC.

Points on this clone: This CDR3 fails to terminate in the conserved phenylalanine or tryptophan, so it likely reflects a read error. No DNA is shown, since the ends of the CDR3 on it are uncertain; the CDR3 is the one TCRdb lists. Here the CDR3 reads CASSNEGQGPPG. The chain links TRBV13 to TRBJ1-2; TRBD1 was called by the table and not checked on the DNA. The CDR3 is 12 residues long, counting both termini. From germline, CDR1 is PRHDT and CDR2 FYEKMQ (reference sequence).